A single sample is the source of the 18 T cell receptor beta chains below, sequenced in a study of immune heterogeneity within non-small cell lung tumors. The template for each sample was roughly 600 ng of genomic DNA, which had been extracted from bulk tumor tissue. Biopsies, several per primary tumor and spaced far apart, were collected during surgery. It was patients with untreated, newly diagnosed non-small cell lung cancer who underwent curative surgery. Multiplex PCR with 32 V and 13 J primers amplified TCR beta CDR3. TCRdb analysed the multiplex PCR reads with MiXCR anew, one entry per CDR3 protein. Among about 3,200 distinct CDR3 sequences, roughly 21% were seen once, and the ten largest hold 15% to 20%. Specimen: lung tumor tissue. The receptors were sampled from a man aged 60-69 years with non-small cell lung cancer.

This clonotype is medium-sized (0.01 to 0.1%) in the sample. J is TRBJ2-5 and V is TRBV9, with D unclear. V was pared by 3 bases and J by 4 bases, with 10 bases between. This CDR3 is 13 amino acids long. The germline V gene has CDR1 SGDLS and CDR2 YYNGEE. CDR3 region: CASSERQLETQYF. The CDR3 DNA is TGTGCCAGCAGCGAGAGACAATTAGAGACCCAGTACTTC.

Regarding this clonotype: This clone may be a read error of a much larger clone one base away. The CDR3: CASSLTATANSGANVLSF. The CDR3 DNA is TGTGCCAGCAGCTTAACAGCTACAGCAAACTCTGGGGCCAACGTCCTGAGTTTC. The rearrangement joins TRBV7-3 to TRBJ2-6, with D possibly TRBD1 on 5 matching bases. The germline gives CDR1 SGHTA, CDR2 FQGTGA. CDR3 length: 18 residues.

This clonotype was recorded once. One end of the junction varies from germline; a read error may be responsible. This chain uses TRBV3-1 with TRBJ2-3; D might be TRBD1 or TRBD2, each matching 5 bases. Germline loops: CDR1 LGHDT, CDR2 YNNKEL (reference sequence). This CDR3 has 16 residues. The CDR3 region is CDSSRGSIYSTDTLYF. The CDR3 bases are TGTGACAGCAGTCGGGGCTCGATCTATAGCACAGATACGCTGTATTTT.

Within the sample, this clonotype is medium-sized. V gene TRBV4-1 combines with J gene TRBJ2-7, with 13 bases lining up with TRBD2. CDR1 and CDR2 from the germline V gene are MGHRA and YSYEKL. This CDR3 comprises 18 residues. With V trimmed by 0 bases and J by 1 base, 6 bases remained unmatched. CDR3 nucleotides: TGCGCCAGCAGCCAAGAAGCTCCGGGACTAGCGGGGTCCTACGAGCAGTACTTC. Protein product: CASSQEAPGLAGSYEQYF.

This clonotype appeared a single time. One base away lies a much larger clone, so this may be a sequencing read error. This chain uses TRBV18 with TRBJ2-1; D might be TRBD2 (6 bases). Germline V gene lookup returns CDR1 KGHSH and CDR2 LQKENI. V was shortened by 3 bases and J by 5 bases, with 17 bases between the two germline ends. The CDR3 contains 16 residues. Written as DNA, the CDR3 is TGTGCCAGCTCACCCGAAGGCGGGAAGGCCCACAATGAGCAGTTCTTC. Translated, it gives CASSPEGGKAHNEQFF.

By sample share, this clonotype is medium-sized. V usage is TRBV19 and J usage is TRBJ2-1, with 10 bases matching TRBD1. Trimming at V came to 5 bases and at J to 8 bases, leaving 3 bases not matched to a gene. CDR1 and CDR2 from the germline V gene are LNHDA and SQIVND (reference sequence). This CDR3 contains 13 residues. This CDR3 is CASSLDRGYEQFF. The CDR3 DNA follows: TGTGCCAGTAGTCTGGACAGGGGGTATGAGCAGTTCTTC.

About this clonotype itself: A junction boundary mismatches the germline segment, possibly from a read error. The rearrangement uses TRBV9 and TRBJ2-1, with TRBD2 as a possible D gene (6 bases). The V gene's germline CDR1 is SGDLS and CDR2 YYNGEE. The CDR3 has 17 residues. DNA for the CDR3: TGTGCCGGCAGCGGTGGGCCCTCCGGGAGCTCCTACAATGAGCAGTTCTTC. Protein product: CAGSGGPSGSSYNEQFF.

Worth noting for this clonotype: A much larger clone differs from this one at a single base, so this may be a read error. The chain uses TRBV4-1 and TRBJ2-1; 9 bases agree with TRBD1. Germline V gene sequence: CDR1 MGHRA, CDR2 YSYEKL. Trimming removed 2 bases from V and 0 bases from J; junction bases left unmatched: 8. CDR3 length: 18 residues. CDR3 nucleotides: TGCGCCAGCAGCCAAATACTCGGGACAGGGATCTCCTACAATGAGCAGTTCTTC. Translated, it gives CASSQILGTGISYNEQFF.

Within the sample, this clonotype is medium-sized (0.01 to 0.1%). V is TRBV10-3 and J is TRBJ1-3, with unresolved D. This CDR3 has 13 residues. Germline CDR1 and CDR2: ENHRY and SYGVKD. The V end was cut by 3 bases, the J end by 8 bases, with 11 bases between. CDR3 nucleotides: TGTGCCATCAGTGACGACTTTGGGGACACCATATATTTT. Translation: CAISDDFGDTIYF.

The genes are TRBV20-1 and TRBJ1-5, with TRBD1 identical over 8 bases. Looked up from germline, CDR1 is DFQATT and CDR2 is SNEGSKA (reference sequence). V gave up 6 bases and J gave up 12 bases; unmatched junction bases: 10. The CDR3 is made up of 12 amino acids. CDR3 coding DNA: TGCAGTGCCGGACAGGGTGGGATCAGCCAGCATTTT. It encodes CSAGQGGISQHF.

By share, this clonotype counts as medium-sized. The rearrangement links TRBV2 to TRBJ2-2; 14 positions agree with TRBD2. J lost 7 bases, V lost 8 bases, and 9 bases had no gene match. This CDR3 is built from 16 residues. Per germline, CDR1 SNHLY and CDR2 FYNNEI. The CDR3 protein is CASFLGGTSGSGELFF. CDR3 nucleotide sequence: TGTGCCAGCTTTCTCGGAGGGACTAGCGGGAGCGGGGAGCTGTTTTTT.

Notes on this clonotype: The junction and the germline gene differ at one end; a read error may be behind it. The rearrangement links TRBV3-1 to TRBJ2-4; D is possibly TRBD2 (6 bases). Germline CDR1 LGHDT, CDR2 YNNKEL (reference sequence). This CDR3 has 11 amino acids. The CDR3: CASSQGLGWSF. The CDR3 DNA reads as TGTGCCAGCAGCCAAGGACTAGGGTGGTCCTTC.

In its sample, this clonotype ranks as medium-sized. The rearrangement uses TRBV18 and TRBJ2-7, with D uncertain. Germline V gives CDR1 KGHSH, CDR2 LQKENI. The CDR3 runs to 13 residues. Trimming cost V 3 bases and J 2 bases, with 8 bases left between them. The CDR3 DNA sequence: TGTGCCAGCTCACCGGACGCCGCCTACGAGCAGTACTTC. Its protein is CASSPDAAYEQYF.

By frequency in the sample, this clonotype is medium-sized (0.01 to 0.1%). J is TRBJ1-1 and V is TRBV3-1, with D maybe TRBD1 (5 bases). The CDR3 runs 14 residues. Trimming stripped 1 base from V and 3 bases from J, with 9 bases between. Germline V gene data show CDR1 as LGHDT and CDR2 as YNNKEL (reference sequence). The CDR3: CASSQVQGDTEAFF. The CDR3 nucleotides read TGTGCCAGCAGCCAAGTGCAGGGCGACACTGAAGCTTTCTTT.

A few counts support this clonotype. A much larger clone sits a single nucleotide away, making a read error possible. J is TRBJ2-5 and V is TRBV19, with TRBD1 matching over 7 bases. The junction had 13 bases not matched to a gene; V was cut back by 3 bases and J by 6 bases. The CDR3 sequence is 16 residues long. Germline CDR1 LNHDA, CDR2 SQIVND (reference sequence). CDR3 sequence: CASSIGKGARQKTQYF. In DNA, the CDR3 is TGTGCCAGTAGTATCGGAAAGGGGGCGCGTCAAAAGACCCAGTACTTC. The full variable domain, completed using reference TRBV19 and TRBJ2-5, is DGGITQSPKYLFRKEGQNVTLSCEQNLNHDAMYWYRQDPGQGLRLIYYSQIVNDFQKGDIAEGYSVSREKKESFPLTVTSAQKNPTAFYLCASSIGKGARQKTQYFGPGTRLLVL.

J is TRBJ1-6 and V is TRBV4-1; D remains ambiguous. Trimming shortened V by 4 bases and J by 1 base, and 17 bases separated the two germline ends. The CDR3 length is 18 residues. Germline CDR1 is MGHRA and CDR2 is YSYEKL. The CDR3 bases are TGCGCCAGCAGCCGAGATAGAGGAAGGGCGTCCTATAATTCACCCCTCCACTTT. It encodes CASSRDRGRASYNSPLHF.

By frequency in the sample, this clonotype is medium-sized. This chain links TRBV19 with TRBJ2-7; 9 bases are shared with TRBD2. Losses at the gene ends were 1 base for V and 3 bases for J; bases not matched to a gene: 4. The CDR3 totals 15 residues. The germline V gene encodes CDR1 LNHDA and CDR2 SQIVND (reference sequence). For the CDR3, the DNA is TGTGCCAGTAGTATAGGTAGCGGGAGTGTCTACGAGCAGTACTTC. It specifies CASSIGSGSVYEQYF.

As concerns this clonotype: Compared with germline, one end of the junction differs, possibly owing to a read error. CDR3 DNA sequence: TGCGCCAGGAGCTTGGATGTGGCCACCGGGGAGCTGTTTTTT. Translating gives CARSLDVATGELFF. V gene TRBV5-1 combines with J gene TRBJ2-2; D is ambiguous. Germline assignment: CDR1 SGHRS and CDR2 YFSETQ. The CDR3 runs 14 residues. Using reference TRBV5-1 and TRBJ2-2 for the parts outside the CDR3, the full variable domain is KAGVTQTPRYLIKTRGQQVTLSCSPISGHRSVSWYQQTPGQGLQFLFEYFSETQRNKGNFPGRFSGRQFSNSRSEMNVSTLELGDSALYLCARSLDVATGELFFGEGSRLTVL.